This T cell receptor (beta chain) was captured in a study of shared clonotypes between healthy human individuals. Naive CD8 cells lacked CD45RO, underwent positive selection for CCR7 and left out terminally differentiated effector memory CD45RA+ cells. The data were produced by immunoSEQ multiplex PCR, yet TCRdb's version contains in-frame clones alone and is incomplete. The table lists 1.5 million to 2.5 million clones, just under 95% of them singletons. Study-wide results and caveats: Sharing across four donors was highest in naive CD4 (roughly 5%) and lowest in memory CD8 (around 0.4%).

The length of the CDR3 is 13 residues. Germline V lookup: CDR1 SGHDT, CDR2 YYEEEE. Trimming shortened V by 2 bases and J by 5 bases, and 10 bases separated the two germline ends. Comments on this clone: Antigen: not known.

The rearrangement joins TRBV5-6 to TRBJ2-5; D gene unclear. The source is a young man in good health. Source material: naive CD8+ T cells sorted from blood. CDR3 residues: CASSFSGEETQYF. In DNA form, the CDR3 reads TGTGCCAGCAGCTTCTCAGGAGAGGAGACCCAGTACTTC.